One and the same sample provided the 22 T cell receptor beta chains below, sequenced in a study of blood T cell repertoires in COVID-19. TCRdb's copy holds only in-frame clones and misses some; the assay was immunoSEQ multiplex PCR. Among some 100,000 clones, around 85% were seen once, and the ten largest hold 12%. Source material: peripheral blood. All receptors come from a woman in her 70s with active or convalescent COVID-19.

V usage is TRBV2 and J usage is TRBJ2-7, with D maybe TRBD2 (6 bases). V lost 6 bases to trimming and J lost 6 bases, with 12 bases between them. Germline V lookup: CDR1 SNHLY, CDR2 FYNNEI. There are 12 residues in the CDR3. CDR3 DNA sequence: TGTGCCAGCAGCCAGTGGAGGGCCGAGCAGTACTTC. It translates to CASSQWRAEQYF.

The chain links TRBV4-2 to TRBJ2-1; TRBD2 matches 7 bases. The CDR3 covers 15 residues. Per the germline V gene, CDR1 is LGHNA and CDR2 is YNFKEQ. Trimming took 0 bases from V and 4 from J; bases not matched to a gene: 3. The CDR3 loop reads CASSQDRRGYNEQFF. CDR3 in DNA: TGTGCCAGCAGCCAAGATAGGCGGGGGTACAATGAGCAGTTCTTC.

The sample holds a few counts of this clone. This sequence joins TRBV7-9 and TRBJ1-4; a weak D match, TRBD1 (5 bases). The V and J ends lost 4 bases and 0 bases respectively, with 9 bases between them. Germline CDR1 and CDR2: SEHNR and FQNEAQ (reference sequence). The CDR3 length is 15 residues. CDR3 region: CASSSGAATNEKLFF. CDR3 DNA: TGTGCCAGCAGCTCTGGGGCAGCAACTAATGAAAAACTGTTTTTT.

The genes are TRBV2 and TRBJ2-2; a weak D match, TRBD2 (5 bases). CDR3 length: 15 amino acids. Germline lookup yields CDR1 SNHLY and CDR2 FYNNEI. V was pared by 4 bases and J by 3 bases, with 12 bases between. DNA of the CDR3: TGTGCCAGCAGTGTCGGGAATCGGGACACCGGGGAGCTGTTTTTT. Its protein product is CASSVGNRDTGELFF.

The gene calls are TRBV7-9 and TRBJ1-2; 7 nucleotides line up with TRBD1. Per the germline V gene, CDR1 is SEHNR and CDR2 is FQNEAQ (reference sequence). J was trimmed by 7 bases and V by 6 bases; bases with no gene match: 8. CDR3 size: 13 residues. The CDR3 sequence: CASRDTGVSGYTF. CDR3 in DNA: TGTGCCAGCAGGGACACAGGGGTTAGTGGCTACACCTTC. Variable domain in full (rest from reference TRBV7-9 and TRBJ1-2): DTGVSQNPRHKITKRGQNVTFRCDPISEHNRLYWYRQTLGQGPEFLTYFQNEAQLEKSRLLSDRFSAERPKGSFSTLEIQRTEQGDSAMYLCASRDTGVSGYTFGSGTRLTVV.

CDR3 residues: CASSVASGGTDTQYF. The CDR3 DNA reads TGTGCCAGCAGCGTTGCTAGCGGGGGAACAGATACGCAGTATTTT. J is TRBJ2-3 and V is TRBV9, with 10 positions matching TRBD2. The V and J ends lost 2 bases and 3 bases, in that order; junction bases with no gene match: 3. The CDR3 has 15 amino acids. Germline V gene data show CDR1 as SGDLS and CDR2 as YYNGEE.

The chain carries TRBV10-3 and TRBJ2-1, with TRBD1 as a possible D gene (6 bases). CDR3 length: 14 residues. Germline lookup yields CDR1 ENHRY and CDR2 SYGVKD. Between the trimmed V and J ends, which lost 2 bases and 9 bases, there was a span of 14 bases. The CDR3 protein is CAISEGQTRSEQFF. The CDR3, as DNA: TGTGCCATCAGTGAGGGACAGACCCGTAGTGAGCAGTTCTTC.

The CDR3 here is CASSWGQGATYEQYF. The CDR3 coding sequence is TGTGCCAGCAGCTGGGGACAGGGGGCCACCTACGAGCAGTACTTC. The chain recombines TRBV5-6 with TRBJ2-7, with 12 bases lining up with TRBD1. Trimming at V came to 3 bases and at J to 2 bases, leaving 3 bases not matched to a gene. This CDR3 is 15 amino acids long. The germline CDR1 and CDR2 sequences are SGHDT and YYEEEE.

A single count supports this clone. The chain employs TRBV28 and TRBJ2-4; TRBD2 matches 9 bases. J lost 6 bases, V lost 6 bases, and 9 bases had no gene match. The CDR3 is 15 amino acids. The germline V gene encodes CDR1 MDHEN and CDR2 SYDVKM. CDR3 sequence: CASSSRGGAGNIQYF. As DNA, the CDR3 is TGTGCCAGCAGCTCGCGGGGGGGAGCTGGAAACATTCAGTACTTC.

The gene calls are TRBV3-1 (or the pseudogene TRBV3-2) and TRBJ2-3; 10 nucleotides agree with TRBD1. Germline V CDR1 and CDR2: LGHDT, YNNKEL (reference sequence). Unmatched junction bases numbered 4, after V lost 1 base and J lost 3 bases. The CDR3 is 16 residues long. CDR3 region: CASSQAGTGATDTQYF. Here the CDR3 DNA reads TGTGCCAGCAGCCAAGCCGGGACAGGGGCAACAGATACGCAGTATTTT.

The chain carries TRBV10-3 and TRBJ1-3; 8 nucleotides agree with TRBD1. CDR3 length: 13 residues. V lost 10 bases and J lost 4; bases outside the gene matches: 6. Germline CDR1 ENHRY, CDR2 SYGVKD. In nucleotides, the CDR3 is TGTGCCAGCAGCCGGGACAGGGGAAACACCATATATTTT. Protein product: CASSRDRGNTIYF.

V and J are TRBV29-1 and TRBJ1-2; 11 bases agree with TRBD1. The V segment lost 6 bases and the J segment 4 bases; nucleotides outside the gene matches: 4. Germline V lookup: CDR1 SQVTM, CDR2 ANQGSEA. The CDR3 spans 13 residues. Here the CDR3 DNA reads TGCAGCGTCGGGACAGGGGGTATCTATGGCTACACCTTC. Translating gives CSVGTGGIYGYTF.

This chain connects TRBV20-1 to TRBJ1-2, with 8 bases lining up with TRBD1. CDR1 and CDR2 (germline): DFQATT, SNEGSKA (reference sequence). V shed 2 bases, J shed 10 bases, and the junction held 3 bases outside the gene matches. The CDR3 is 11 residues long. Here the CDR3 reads CSARKDRDYTF. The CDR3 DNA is TGCAGTGCTAGAAAGGACAGGGACTACACCTTC.

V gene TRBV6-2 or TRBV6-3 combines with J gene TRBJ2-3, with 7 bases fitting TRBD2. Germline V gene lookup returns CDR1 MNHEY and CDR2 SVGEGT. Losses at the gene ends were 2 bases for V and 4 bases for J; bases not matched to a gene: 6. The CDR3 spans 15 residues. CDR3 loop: CASSYVGGGADTQYF. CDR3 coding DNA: TGTGCCAGCAGTTACGTTGGCGGGGGAGCAGATACGCAGTATTTT.

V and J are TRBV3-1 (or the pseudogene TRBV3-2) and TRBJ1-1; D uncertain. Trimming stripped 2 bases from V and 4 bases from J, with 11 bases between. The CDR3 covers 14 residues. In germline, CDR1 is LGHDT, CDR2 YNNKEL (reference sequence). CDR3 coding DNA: TGTGCCAGCAGCCAACCGGGGTCGGGCACTGAAGCTTTCTTT. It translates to CASSQPGSGTEAFF.

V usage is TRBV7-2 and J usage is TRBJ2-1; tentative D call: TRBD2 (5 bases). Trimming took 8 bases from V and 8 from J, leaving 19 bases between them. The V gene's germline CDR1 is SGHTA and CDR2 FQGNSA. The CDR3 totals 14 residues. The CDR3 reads CASGRLGGLDEQFF. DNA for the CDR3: TGTGCCAGCGGGCGCCTCGGAGGTTTAGATGAGCAGTTCTTC.

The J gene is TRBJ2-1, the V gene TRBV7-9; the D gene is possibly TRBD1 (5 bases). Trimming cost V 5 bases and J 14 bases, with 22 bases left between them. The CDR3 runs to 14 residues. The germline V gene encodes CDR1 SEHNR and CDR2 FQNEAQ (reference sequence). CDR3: CASSRWEGAFKEFF. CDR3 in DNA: TGTGCCAGCAGCCGCTGGGAAGGGGCGTTCAAAGAGTTCTTC.

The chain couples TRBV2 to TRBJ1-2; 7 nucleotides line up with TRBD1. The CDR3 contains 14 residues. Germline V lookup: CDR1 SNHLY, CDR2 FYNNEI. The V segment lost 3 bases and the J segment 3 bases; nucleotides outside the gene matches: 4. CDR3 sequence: CASSDRQGDYGYTF. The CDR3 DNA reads TGTGCCAGCAGTGACAGGCAGGGGGACTATGGCTACACCTTC.

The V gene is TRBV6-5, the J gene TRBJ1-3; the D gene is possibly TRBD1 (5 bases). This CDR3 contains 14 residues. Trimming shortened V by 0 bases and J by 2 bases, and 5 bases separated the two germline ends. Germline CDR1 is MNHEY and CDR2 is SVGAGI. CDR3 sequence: CASSYSTAGNTIYF. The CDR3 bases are TGTGCCAGCAGTTACTCGACAGCTGGAAACACCATATATTTT.

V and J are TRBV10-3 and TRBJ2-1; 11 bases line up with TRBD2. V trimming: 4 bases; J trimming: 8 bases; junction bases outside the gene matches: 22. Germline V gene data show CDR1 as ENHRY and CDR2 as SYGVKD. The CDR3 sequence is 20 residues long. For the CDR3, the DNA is TGTGCCATCAGTGGTCCGGAGACAGAGAATACTAGCGGGGGTAGGCATGAGCAGTTCTTC. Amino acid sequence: CAISGPETENTSGGRHEQFF.

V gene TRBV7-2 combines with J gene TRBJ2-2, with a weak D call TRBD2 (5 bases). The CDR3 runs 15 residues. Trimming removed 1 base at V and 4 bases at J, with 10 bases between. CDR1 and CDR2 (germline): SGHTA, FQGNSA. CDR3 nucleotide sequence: TGTGCCAGCAGCTTAGGCGGGTCCCCCACCGGGGAGCTGTTTTTT. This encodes CASSLGGSPTGELFF.

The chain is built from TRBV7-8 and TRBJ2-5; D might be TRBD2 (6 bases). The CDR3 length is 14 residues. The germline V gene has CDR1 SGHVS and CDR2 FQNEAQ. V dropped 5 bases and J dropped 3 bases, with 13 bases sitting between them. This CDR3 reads CASSPRSSEETQYF. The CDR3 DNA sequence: TGTGCCAGCAGCCCCCGCTCTAGCGAAGAGACCCAGTACTTC.